The 23 T cell receptor beta chains listed next were all sequenced from one sample in a study of blood T cells in healthy people across ages. Then a second PCR, running roughly 6 to 12 cycles, was carried out with a sample-barcoded 5' primer and a J-beta primer mix. One entry per CDR3 protein, called by TCRdb with MiXCR from the 5' RACE reads. Of approximately 810,000 distinct CDR3 sequences detected, under 40% appear once; the ten largest clones hold over 10%. The material sequenced was blood. These receptors originate from a man younger than 35 in good health.

J is TRBJ2-7 and V is TRBV7-9; a weak D match, TRBD2 (6 bases). The length of the CDR3 is 13 residues. Germline V CDR1 and CDR2: SEHNR, FQNEAQ (reference sequence). The V end was cut by 8 bases, the J end by 7 bases, with 18 bases between. For the CDR3, the DNA is TGTGCCAGCGCCGAGTCCTCAAGCGGGGAGCAGTACTTC. Its translation is CASAESSSGEQYF.

This chain links TRBV7-8 with TRBJ2-4, with TRBD1 as a possible D gene (6 bases). Between the trimmed V and J ends, which lost 1 base and 8 bases, there was a span of 12 bases. Germline V gene lookup returns CDR1 SGHVS and CDR2 FQNEAQ. This CDR3 is 14 amino acids long. CDR3 region: CASSLGQGIDIQYF. The CDR3, as DNA: TGTGCCAGCAGCTTAGGGCAGGGGATTGACATTCAGTACTTC.

This chain connects TRBV24-1 to TRBJ1-2; D gene unclear. CDR1 is KGHDR and CDR2 is SFDVKD in the germline V gene. V lost 0 bases and J 8 bases, leaving 12 bases between the germline ends. This CDR3 has 14 amino acids. CDR3 DNA sequence: TGTGCCACCAGTGATTTGGGAGGGAATGGAGGCTACACCTTC. It translates to CATSDLGGNGGYTF.

V and J are TRBV6-1 and TRBJ1-2, with TRBD1 matching over 11 bases. The CDR3 has 15 amino acids. Per germline, CDR1 MNHNS and CDR2 SASEGT. V lost 5 bases and J lost 3; bases outside the gene matches: 5. CDR3 region: CASSIRTGGHYGYTF. DNA of the CDR3: TGTGCCAGCAGTATCCGGACAGGGGGCCACTATGGCTACACCTTC.

With respect to this clonotype: Mismatch with germline at one junction end may stem from a read error. The chain uses TRBV29-1 and TRBJ2-5; either TRBD1 or TRBD2 may supply D (5 bases each). The CDR3 extends over 15 amino acids. Per the germline V gene, CDR1 is SQVTM and CDR2 is ANQGSEA. CDR3 region: CSVEKGRTLQETRYF. In DNA, the CDR3 is TGCAGCGTTGAAAAGGGACGAACATTACAAGAGACCCGGTACTTC.

This clonotype was observed many times. This chain links TRBV4-3 with TRBJ1-2, with 7 bases aligning to TRBD1. With V trimmed by 0 bases and J by 2 bases, 3 bases remained unmatched. Germline V CDR1 and CDR2: LGHNA, YSLEER. This CDR3 comprises 15 residues. CDR3: CASSQEGGQNYGYTF. Here the CDR3 DNA reads TGCGCCAGCAGCCAAGAAGGGGGACAGAACTATGGCTACACCTTC.

About this clonotype itself: A much larger clone differs by one base, so this may be a read error. This chain connects TRBV2 to TRBJ2-7; no clear D. Germline CDR1 is SNHLY and CDR2 is FYNNEI. Trimming cost V 5 bases and J 7 bases, with 12 bases left between them. CDR3 length: 12 residues. The CDR3 DNA is TGTGCCAGCAGTCAGATCGGCAATGAGCAGTACTTC. It translates to CASSQIGNEQYF. Full variable domain (rest looked up from reference TRBV2 and TRBJ2-7): EPEVTQTPSHQVTQMGQEVILRCVPISNHLYFYWYRQILGQKVEFLVSFYNNEISEKSEIFDDQFSVERPDGSNFTLKIRSTKLEDSAMYFCASSQIGNEQYFGPGTRLTVT.

This clonotype was seen at least ten times. The CDR3 protein is CASSSGGAADTQYF. Written as DNA, the CDR3 is TGTGCCAGCAGTTCTGGGGGGGCAGCGGATACGCAGTATTTT. J is TRBJ2-3 and V is TRBV12-3 or TRBV12-4, with D maybe TRBD2 (7 bases). The length of the CDR3 is 14 residues. Trimming stripped 4 bases from V and 6 bases from J, with 14 bases between.

This clonotype showed up just a few times. The rearrangement uses TRBV3-1 and TRBJ2-3, with D tentatively TRBD2 (5 bases). The CDR3 has 12 residues. Germline V lookup: CDR1 LGHDT, CDR2 YNNKEL (reference sequence). V was pared by 4 bases and J by 8 bases, with 10 bases between. CDR3 residues: CASSPAGGTQYF. The CDR3, as DNA: TGTGCCAGCAGCCCCGCGGGTGGTACGCAGTATTTT.

The V call is TRBV7-3, the J call TRBJ2-1, with 13 bases that match TRBD2. The germline V gene encodes CDR1 SGHTA and CDR2 FQGTGA. The CDR3 runs 14 residues. V lost 5 bases to trimming and J lost 7 bases; unmatched junction nucleotides: 2. The DNA of the CDR3 is TGTGCCAGCAGCGCGGGACTAGCGGGAAATGAGCAGTTCTTC. It translates to CASSAGLAGNEQFF.

The table lists this clonotype with a few counts. The chain recombines TRBV28 with TRBJ2-3, with D tentatively TRBD1 or TRBD2 (6 bases each). CDR3 length: 15 amino acids. Between the trimmed V and J ends, which lost 2 bases and 2 bases, there was a span of 11 bases. In germline, CDR1 is MDHEN, CDR2 SYDVKM. This chain's CDR3 is CASSLRGEATDTQYF. CDR3 nucleotides: TGTGCCAGCAGTTTAAGGGGGGAAGCCACAGATACGCAGTATTTT.

The chain has TRBV12-5 and TRBJ1-1, with D possibly matching TRBD1 (5 bases). The CDR3 has 16 amino acids. Trimming took 3 bases from V and 6 from J, leaving 20 bases between them. In germline, CDR1 is LGHNT, CDR2 FRNRAP. The CDR3 DNA is TGTGCTAGTGGTTTATTGATCCGGGGCAGGGAGGCTGAAGCTTTCTTT. Translation gives CASGLLIRGREAEAFF.

Worth noting for this clonotype: This may be a read error: a much more frequent sequence differs by one nucleotide. This chain connects TRBV19 to TRBJ1-2, with D uncertain. V was clipped by 1 base and J by 4 bases, with 13 bases between them. The CDR3 spans 15 residues. Germline values: CDR1 LNHDA, CDR2 SQIVND (reference sequence). CDR3 loop: CASSIGTGESYGYTF. The CDR3 nucleotides read TGTGCCAGTAGTATAGGGACTGGCGAATCCTATGGCTACACCTTC. Complete variable domain (other parts from reference TRBV19 and TRBJ1-2): DGGITQSPKYLFRKEGQNVTLSCEQNLNHDAMYWYRQDPGQGLRLIYYSQIVNDFQKGDIAEGYSVSREKKESFPLTVTSAQKNPTAFYLCASSIGTGESYGYTFGSGTRLTVV.

This clonotype was recorded a few times. This sequence joins TRBV5-1 and TRBJ1-1; 7 bases line up with TRBD1. The germline CDR1 and CDR2 sequences are SGHRS and YFSETQ. V shed 4 bases, J shed 6 bases, and the junction held 9 bases outside the gene matches. The CDR3 is made up of 14 amino acids. CDR3: CASSRGTGAPEAFF. CDR3 DNA: TGCGCCAGCAGCCGAGGCACAGGGGCCCCTGAAGCTTTCTTT.

Points on this clonotype: Just one base apart from a much larger clone, this may be a read error. The chain employs TRBV14 and TRBJ2-3, with TRBD2 matching 7 bases. The CDR3 has 13 residues. Germline V gene data show CDR1 as SGHDN and CDR2 as FVKESK. CDR3 amino acids: CAGSPSSSGTQYF. The CDR3 DNA sequence: TGTGCCGGCAGCCCATCCTCTAGCGGTACGCAGTATTTT.

This clonotype appeared a few times. V is TRBV5-6 and J is TRBJ2-7; a possible D gene is TRBD1 (6 bases). Germline CDR1 SGHDT, CDR2 YYEEEE. Trimming stripped 0 bases from V and 3 bases from J, with 10 bases between. CDR3 length equals 14 residues. The CDR3 nucleotides read TGTGCCAGCAGCTTGGGTCCAGGGGACTACGAGCAGTACTTC. It is translated as CASSLGPGDYEQYF.

The chain recombines TRBV12-3 or TRBV12-4 with TRBJ2-5, with D perhaps TRBD1 (6 bases). The CDR3 consists of 15 residues. Trimming shortened V by 3 bases and J by 11 bases, and 22 bases separated the two germline ends. Here the CDR3 reads CASSFRGRGSHEQYF. In DNA form, the CDR3 reads TGTGCCAGCAGTTTTCGGGGCAGGGGTAGCCATGAGCAGTACTTC.

The chain has TRBV27 and TRBJ1-5; D gene uncertain. The CDR3 covers 13 residues. CDR1 MNHEY and CDR2 SMNVEV come from the germline V gene (reference sequence). V lost 6 bases and J lost 0, with 6 bases in between. CDR3 in amino acids: CASRAFSNQPQHF. In DNA, the CDR3 is TGTGCCAGCAGGGCTTTTAGCAATCAGCCCCAGCATTTT.

In its sample, this clonotype was seen a few times. The chain recombines TRBV7-9 with TRBJ1-1; no clear D. CDR3 length: 16 residues. Looked up from germline, CDR1 is SEHNR and CDR2 is FQNEAQ (reference sequence). V lost 5 bases, J lost 2 bases, and 18 bases lay in between. CDR3 in DNA: TGTGCCAGCAGCCCCGTCGGCCGCGGCCTAAACACTGAAGCTTTCTTT. It is translated as CASSPVGRGLNTEAFF.

This clonotype was detected ten times or more. V and J are TRBV29-1 and TRBJ1-1, with TRBD1 identical over 8 bases. Germline CDR1 reads SQVTM; CDR2 reads ANQGSEA. V trimming: 5 bases; J trimming: 0 bases; junction bases outside the gene matches: 5. The CDR3 has 14 amino acids. This CDR3 is CSVSAGGLNTEAFF. DNA for the CDR3: TGCAGCGTTTCGGCAGGGGGCTTGAACACTGAAGCTTTCTTT.

This clonotype showed up just a few times. This chain joins TRBV3-1 and TRBJ2-7; D possibly corresponds to TRBD1 (5 bases). Trimming pared 1 base from V and 2 bases from J, leaving 12 bases between. The germline V gene encodes CDR1 LGHDT and CDR2 YNNKEL (reference sequence). The CDR3 is 15 residues long. In DNA form, the CDR3 reads TGTGCCAGCAGCCAAGTACAGGAACTACCCTACGAGCAGTACTTC. This gives the protein CASSQVQELPYEQYF.

This clonotype has more than one count but fewer than ten. The chain combines TRBV12-3 or TRBV12-4 with TRBJ1-1; 7 bases match TRBD1. This CDR3 is built from 13 residues. Germline trimming cut 5 bases from V and 6 bases from J; bases unmatched to any gene: 6. CDR3 protein: CASSPGDRAEAFF. The CDR3 coding sequence is TGTGCCAGCAGTCCGGGCGACAGGGCTGAAGCTTTCTTT.

This clonotype was observed a handful of times. The chain has TRBV4-3 and TRBJ1-2; tentatively, D is TRBD1 (5 bases). Deletions cut 0 bases from V and 3 bases from J, with 11 bases between. This CDR3 comprises 15 residues. CDR1 LGHNA and CDR2 YSLEER come from the germline V gene. The CDR3 sequence: CASSQEYDSDYGYTF. The CDR3, as DNA: TGCGCCAGCAGCCAAGAATATGACAGTGACTATGGCTACACCTTC.